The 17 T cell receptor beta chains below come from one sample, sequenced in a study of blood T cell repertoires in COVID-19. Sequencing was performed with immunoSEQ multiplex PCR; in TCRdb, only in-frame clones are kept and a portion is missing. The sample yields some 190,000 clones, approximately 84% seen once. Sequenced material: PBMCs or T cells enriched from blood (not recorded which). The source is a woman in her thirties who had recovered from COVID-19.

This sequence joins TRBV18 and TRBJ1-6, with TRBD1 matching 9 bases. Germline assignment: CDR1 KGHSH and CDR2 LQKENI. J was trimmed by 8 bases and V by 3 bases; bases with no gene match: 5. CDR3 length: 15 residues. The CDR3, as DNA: TGTGCCAGCTCACCGGGACAGGGCTTGTATTCACCCCTCCACTTT. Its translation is CASSPGQGLYSPLHF. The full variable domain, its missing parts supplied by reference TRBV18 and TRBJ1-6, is NAGVMQNPRHLVRRRGQEARLRCSPMKGHSHVYWYRQLPEEGLKFMVYLQKENIIDESGMPKERFSAEFPKEGPSILRIQQVVRGDSAAYFCASSPGQGLYSPLHFGNGTRLTVT.

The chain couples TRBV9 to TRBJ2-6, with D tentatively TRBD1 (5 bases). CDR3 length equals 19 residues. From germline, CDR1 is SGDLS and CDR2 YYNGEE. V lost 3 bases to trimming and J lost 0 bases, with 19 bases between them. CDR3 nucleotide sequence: TGTGCCAGCAGCGCTTCTTTGTCCAGGGTCGGCTCTGGGGCCAACGTCCTGACTTTC. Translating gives CASSASLSRVGSGANVLTF. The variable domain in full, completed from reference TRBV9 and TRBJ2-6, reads DSGVTQTPKHLITATGQRVTLRCSPRSGDLSVYWYQQSLDQGLQFLIQYYNGEERAKGNILERFSAQQFPDLHSELNLSSLELGDSALYFCASSASLSRVGSGANVLTFGAGSRLTVL.

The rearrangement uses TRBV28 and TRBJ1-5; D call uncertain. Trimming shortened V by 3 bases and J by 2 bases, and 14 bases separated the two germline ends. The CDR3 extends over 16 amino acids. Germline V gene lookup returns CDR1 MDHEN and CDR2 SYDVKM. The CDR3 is CASSFIKGGGNQPQHF. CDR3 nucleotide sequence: TGTGCCAGCAGTTTCATCAAGGGAGGTGGCAATCAGCCCCAGCATTTT.

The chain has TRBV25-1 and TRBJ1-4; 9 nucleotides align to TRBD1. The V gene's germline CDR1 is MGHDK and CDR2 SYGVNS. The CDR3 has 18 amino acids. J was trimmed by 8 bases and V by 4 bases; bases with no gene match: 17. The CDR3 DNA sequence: TGTGCCAGCAGTGCCAAAAACACACGGGACAGGGTGTTCGAAAAACTGTTTTTT. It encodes CASSAKNTRDRVFEKLFF.

The DNA of the CDR3 is TGTGCCAGCAGCTCATTGGACAGTTACGTCCTGACTTTC. Translated: CASSSLDSYVLTF. The chain carries TRBV7-3 and TRBJ2-6, with D maybe TRBD1 (6 bases). Germline loops: CDR1 SGHTA, CDR2 FQGTGA. The CDR3 is made up of 13 amino acids. Trimming shortened V by 4 bases and J by 11 bases, and 12 bases separated the two germline ends.

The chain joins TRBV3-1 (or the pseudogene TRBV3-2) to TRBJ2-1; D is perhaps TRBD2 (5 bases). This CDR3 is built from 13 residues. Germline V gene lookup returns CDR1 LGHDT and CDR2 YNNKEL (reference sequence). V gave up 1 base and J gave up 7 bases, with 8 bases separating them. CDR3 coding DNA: TGTGCCAGCAGCCAAGGTCGAGGGAATGAGCAGTTCTTC. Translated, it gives CASSQGRGNEQFF.

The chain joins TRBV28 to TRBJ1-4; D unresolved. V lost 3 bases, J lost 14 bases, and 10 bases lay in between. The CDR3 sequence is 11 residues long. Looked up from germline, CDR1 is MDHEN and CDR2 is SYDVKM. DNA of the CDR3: TGTGCCAGCAGTTTTGCCCGCAGGCTGTTTTTT. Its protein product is CASSFARRLFF.

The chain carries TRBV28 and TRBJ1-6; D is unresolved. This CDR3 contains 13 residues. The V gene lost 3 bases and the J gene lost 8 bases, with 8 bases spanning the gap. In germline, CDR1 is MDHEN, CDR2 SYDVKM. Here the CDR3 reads CASSFFGHSPLHF. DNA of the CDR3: TGTGCCAGCAGTTTTTTTGGGCATTCACCCCTCCACTTT.

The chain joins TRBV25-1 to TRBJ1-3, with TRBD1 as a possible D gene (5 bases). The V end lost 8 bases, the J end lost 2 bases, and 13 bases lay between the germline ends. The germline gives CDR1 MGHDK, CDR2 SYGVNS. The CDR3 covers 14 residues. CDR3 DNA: TGTGCCAGCCGGGGGGGGGTGACTGGAAACACCATATATTTT. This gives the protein CASRGGVTGNTIYF.

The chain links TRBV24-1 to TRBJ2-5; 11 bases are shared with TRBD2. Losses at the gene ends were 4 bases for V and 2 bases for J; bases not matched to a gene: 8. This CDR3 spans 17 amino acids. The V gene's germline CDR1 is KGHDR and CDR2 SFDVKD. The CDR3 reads CATSDLGLAATQETQYF. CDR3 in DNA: TGTGCCACCAGTGACTTGGGACTAGCGGCCACGCAAGAGACCCAGTACTTC.

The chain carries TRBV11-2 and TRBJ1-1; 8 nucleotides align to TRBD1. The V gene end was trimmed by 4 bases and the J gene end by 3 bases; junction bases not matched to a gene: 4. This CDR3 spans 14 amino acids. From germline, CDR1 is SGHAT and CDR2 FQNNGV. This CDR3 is CASSYQGAHTEAFF. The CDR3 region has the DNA TGTGCCAGCAGCTATCAGGGGGCTCACACTGAAGCTTTCTTT.

CDR3 nucleotide sequence: TGTGCCAGCAGTTTTAAGCCGAGCTCCTACAATGAGCAGTTCTTC. Encoded protein: CASSFKPSSYNEQFF. The V and J genes are TRBV28 and TRBJ2-1; D is uncertain. V shed 3 bases and J shed 0 bases, with 9 bases lying between them. This CDR3 is built from 15 residues. Germline-derived CDR1 and CDR2 are MDHEN and SYDVKM. Complete variable domain (other parts from reference TRBV28 and TRBJ2-1): DVKVTQSSRYLVKRTGEKVFLECVQDMDHENMFWYRQDPGLGLRLIYFSYDVKMKEKGDIPEGYSVSREKKERFSLILESASTNQTSMYLCASSFKPSSYNEQFFGPGTRLTVL.

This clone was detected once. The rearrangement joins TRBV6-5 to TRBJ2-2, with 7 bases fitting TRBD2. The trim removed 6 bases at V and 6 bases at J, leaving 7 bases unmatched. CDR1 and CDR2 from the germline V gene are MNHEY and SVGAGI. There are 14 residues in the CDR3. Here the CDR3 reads CASSRRDYPGELFF. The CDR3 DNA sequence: TGTGCCAGCAGCCGTCGGGACTACCCCGGGGAGCTGTTTTTT.

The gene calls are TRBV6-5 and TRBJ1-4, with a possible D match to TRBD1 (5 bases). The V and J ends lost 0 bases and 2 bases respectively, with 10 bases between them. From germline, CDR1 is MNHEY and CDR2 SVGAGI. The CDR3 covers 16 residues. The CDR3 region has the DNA TGTGCCAGCAGTTACTCGAGGACAATTACTAATGAAAAACTGTTTTTT. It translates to CASSYSRTITNEKLFF.

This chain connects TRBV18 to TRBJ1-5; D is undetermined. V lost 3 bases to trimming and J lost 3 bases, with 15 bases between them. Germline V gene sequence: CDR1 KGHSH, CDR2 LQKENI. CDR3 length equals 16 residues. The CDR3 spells CASSPGPESYNQPQHF. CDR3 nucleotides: TGTGCCAGCTCACCGGGCCCGGAATCGTACAATCAGCCCCAGCATTTT. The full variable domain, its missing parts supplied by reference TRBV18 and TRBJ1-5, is NAGVMQNPRHLVRRRGQEARLRCSPMKGHSHVYWYRQLPEEGLKFMVYLQKENIIDESGMPKERFSAEFPKEGPSILRIQQVVRGDSAAYFCASSPGPESYNQPQHFGDGTRLSIL.

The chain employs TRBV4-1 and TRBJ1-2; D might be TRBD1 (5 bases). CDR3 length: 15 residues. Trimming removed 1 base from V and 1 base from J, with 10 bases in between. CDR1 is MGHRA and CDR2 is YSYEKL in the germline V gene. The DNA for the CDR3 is TGCGCCAGCAGCCAAGCGGCAGGGAATAACTATGGCTACACCTTC. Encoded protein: CASSQAAGNNYGYTF.

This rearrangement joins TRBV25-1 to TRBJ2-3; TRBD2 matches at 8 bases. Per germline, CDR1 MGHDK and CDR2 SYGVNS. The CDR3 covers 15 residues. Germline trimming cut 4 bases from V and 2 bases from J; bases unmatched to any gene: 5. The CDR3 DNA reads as TGTGCCAGCAGTGGTACTAGCGGATACACAGATACGCAGTATTTT. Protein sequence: CASSGTSGYTDTQYF.